The entry that follows covers one T cell receptor beta chain sequence. This clone is a singleton in its sample. Its antigen has not been determined. The sample holds no much larger clone one base away, and base qualities are not on file. The sample originates from a study of cytomegalovirus exposure and HLA in healthy donors (dated by TCRdb to about 2017). Regarding the complete study: According to a later analysis, the 120 or so validation repertoires were produced on the same platform as the 600 to 850 repertoires of the first cohort. The study was designed to test whether signatures of past pathogen exposure could be identified by cataloging public T cell receptors. Along with the roughly 670-subject first cohort, a separate validation cohort of 120 different subjects was used. To predict cytomegalovirus infection status, the study combined high-throughput TCR immunosequencing, statistical association of individual TCRs with disease status, and machine learning. Findings and caveats that apply to the study as a whole: The authors suggested that the approach could potentially be generalized to other disease states and immunological phenotypes. A total of fewer than 200 TCR beta chains were listed by the study as associated with cytomegalovirus. The classifier was reported to diagnose cytomegalovirus status with high specificity and sensitivity in both the original and validation cohorts. Three of the identified cytomegalovirus-associated TCR beta chains were confirmed in vitro to be specific for cytomegalovirus antigens. Most TCR sequences were seen in very few donors, while some public TCRs were found in many individuals. In a later analysis, TCRs clustered in the first cohort were found to also tend to co-occur in the approximately 120 validation repertoires, with 90% to 95% of cluster scores above 0. All 120 or so repertoires were used to score co-occurrence in the validation cohort in a later analysis, because that analysis had no HLA typing for the cohort.

Separate from the roughly 650-subject first cohort, the validation cohort of some 130 subjects was the group to which the donors belonged. CDR1 MDHEN and CDR2 SYDVKM are derived from the germline V gene. Reading from cysteine to phenylalanine, the CDR3 counts 14 amino acids. Only CDR3 DNA remains: 42 bases, in frame from the first base. V loses 2 bases at its end and J loses 2 bases; junction bases beyond the gene matches: 2. Libraries were made using the immunoSEQ multiplex PCR assay. For the original study's pipeline: To diagnose cytomegalovirus status from the catalog of TCR beta chain sequences, a statistical classification framework was built. Here the immuneACCESS table is served through TCRdb, limited to in-frame sequences with V and J called. Missing clones are a known gap in these copies; in checked studies unresolved V genes cover under half, and the rest lacks a known reason. D and trimming were read from the DNA, whereas the V and J calls and clone size are those reported in that table. The sample contains 250,000 to 300,000 clones, 80% to 90% of them found a single time. The top ten hold less than 1.2% of the sample.

The sequenced sample consisted of PBMCs. The sequence was collected from a woman between 18 and 29 years old in good health and CMV-seronegative. This receptor chain uses TRBV28 and TRBJ1-2, with 7 bases in between that match TRBD1. CDR3 region: CASSLIGGNYGYTF. DNA sequence: TGTGCCAGCAGTTTAATAGGGGGCAACTATGGCTACACCTTC.